The 28 T cell receptor beta chains below come from one sample, sequenced in a study of tumor-infiltrating lymphocytes in oesophageal squamous cell carcinoma. TCRdb fed the PCR reads into MiXCR, producing one record per CDR3 protein. The table has just under 20,000 distinct CDR3 sequences, 39% seen once. Sequences were obtained from esophageal tumor tissue. These receptors came from a male donor with esophageal squamous cell carcinoma.

The V and J genes are TRBV7-6 and TRBJ2-7; TRBD1 agrees at 9 bases. Germline V gives CDR1 SGHVS, CDR2 FNYEAQ. This CDR3 is 17 amino acids long. Trimming cost V 1 base and J 2 bases; bases outside gene matches: 9. The CDR3: CASSLVTGTGIPYEQYF. In DNA form, the CDR3 reads TGTGCCAGCAGCTTAGTTACCGGGACAGGGATCCCCTACGAGCAGTACTTC.

In this sample, this clonotype turned up many times. V gene TRBV28 combines with J gene TRBJ2-3; D may be TRBD2 (7 bases). Trimming stripped 7 bases from V and 1 base from J, with 15 bases between. The CDR3 runs to 15 residues. Looked up from germline, CDR1 is MDHEN and CDR2 is SYDVKM. CDR3 sequence: CASKGRGDRTDTQYF. The CDR3, as DNA: TGTGCCAGCAAAGGGAGGGGGGATCGCACAGATACGCAGTATTTT.

In DNA form, the CDR3 reads TGTGCCAGCAGCCTATCATCCGAGGAACTGTTTTTT. Protein product: CASSLSSEELFF. V and J are TRBV11-2 and TRBJ1-4; D unresolved. Trimming pared 5 bases from V and 12 bases from J, leaving 13 bases between. Germline CDR1 SGHAT, CDR2 FQNNGV. This CDR3 contains 12 residues.

This clonotype occurred a few times. The chain combines TRBV7-2 with TRBJ2-3; no firm D call. With the DNA end fitting TRBJ2-1 better, the J assignment may be wrong. Germline CDR1 SGHTA, CDR2 FQGNSA. The CDR3 contains 12 residues. This CDR3 reads CASSSTLVRQFF. CDR3 coding DNA: TGTGCCAGCAGCTCCACGTTAGTTCGGCAGTTCTTC.

This chain joins TRBV5-4 and TRBJ2-1; 10 bases align to TRBD1. This CDR3 has 14 residues. Trimming removed 2 bases from V and 13 bases from J; junction bases left unmatched: 9. Germline V CDR1 and CDR2: SGHNT, YYREEE (reference sequence). Written as DNA, the CDR3 is TGTGCCAGCAGCTTAGGGGACAGGGGCGAGACCCAGTTCTTC. Amino acid sequence: CASSLGDRGETQFF.

This clonotype was counted a few times. Being one base from a much bigger clone, this may be a read error. This chain joins TRBV6-1 and TRBJ2-1; TRBD2 agrees at 9 bases. The DNA end lines up better with TRBJ2-7; the J call may be wrong. CDR1 MNHNS and CDR2 SASEGT come from the germline V gene. This CDR3 region has 15 residues. CDR3 protein: CASSAASGAYNEQYF. The DNA of the CDR3 is TGTGCCAGCAGTGCCGCTAGCGGGGCCTACAATGAGCAGTACTTC.

V is TRBV11-2 and J is TRBJ1-2, with unresolved D. Trimming stripped 5 bases from V and 1 base from J, with 8 bases between. The CDR3 loop spans 13 amino acids. The germline gives CDR1 SGHAT, CDR2 FQNNGV. The CDR3 loop is CASSLSFNYGYTF. CDR3 nucleotide sequence: TGTGCCAGCAGCCTTAGCTTTAACTATGGCTACACCTTC.

This clonotype has at least ten counts. It may be a read error: a sequence one base away is much more abundant. J is TRBJ2-1 and V is TRBV7-9; the D gene is possibly TRBD2 (7 bases). The DNA matches TRBJ2-7 better at its end, which makes the J call doubtful. The CDR3 extends over 14 amino acids. The germline CDR1 and CDR2 sequences are SEHNR and FQNEAQ (reference sequence). DNA for the CDR3: TGTGCCAGCAGTGGGGGGGACAACTACAATGAGCAGTACTTC. Its translation: CASSGGDNYNEQYF.

This clonotype was counted ten times or more. The chain carries TRBV19 and TRBJ1-5; D remains ambiguous. The length of the CDR3 is 13 residues. Trimming shortened V by 10 bases and J by 1 base, and 11 bases separated the two germline ends. The germline gives CDR1 LNHDA, CDR2 SQIVND (reference sequence). The CDR3 loop is CATQTLSNQPQHF. DNA for the CDR3: TGTGCCACCCAGACCCTGAGCAATCAGCCCCAGCATTTT.

The rearrangement uses TRBV6-1 and TRBJ1-1, with D possibly being TRBD2 (5 bases). The end of the DNA fits TRBJ2-1 better, so the J call may be wrong. The germline V gene has CDR1 MNHNS and CDR2 SASEGT. CDR3 size: 12 residues. The CDR3 loop is CASSAPGYEQFF. CDR3 sequence (DNA): TGTGCCAGCAGTGCCCCGGGATATGAGCAGTTCTTC.

Ten or more counts support this clonotype. The chain combines TRBV23-1 with TRBJ1-1, with unresolved D. TRBV23-1 is assigned to the ORF class and has an uncertain function. This CDR3 contains 13 residues. V was shortened by 0 bases and J by 7 bases, with 9 bases between the two germline ends. The CDR3 region has the DNA TGCGCCAGCAGTCAATCTAGCGGAATTGAAGCTTTCTTT. Translated: CASSQSSGIEAFF.

This clonotype rates as medium-sized (0.01 to 0.1%). CDR3 coding DNA: TGTGCCAGCACGGGCGGAGACTCCTACGAGCAGTACTTC. Its protein is CASTGGDSYEQYF. V usage is TRBV7-9 and J usage is TRBJ2-7; unclear D gene. V lost 7 bases, J lost 0 bases, and 10 bases lay in between. The CDR3 contains 13 residues. Germline CDR1 SEHNR, CDR2 FQNEAQ (reference sequence).

This rearrangement joins TRBV7-2 to TRBJ2-1, with 7 bases fitting TRBD1. TRBJ2-7 explains the end of the DNA better; the J call may be wrong. Germline V lookup: CDR1 SGHTA, CDR2 FQGNSA. There are 15 residues in the CDR3. CDR3 nucleotide sequence: TGTGCCAGCAGCCGCGGAAAGGGGGCAAATTCCTGGCAGTACTTC. This gives the protein CASSRGKGANSWQYF.

Here the CDR3 reads CASSPDVTNYGYTF. DNA for the CDR3: TGTGCCAGCAGCCCAGATGTGACCAACTATGGCTACACCTTC. This chain connects TRBV7-6 to TRBJ2-4, with no clear D. Near its end, the DNA agrees better with TRBJ1-2, so the J call may be wrong. This CDR3 region has 14 residues. Per the germline V gene, CDR1 is SGHVS and CDR2 is FNYEAQ.

This clonotype has a count of ten or more. A read error may be the cause here, since a much bigger clone is one base away. The rearrangement joins TRBV28 to TRBJ2-7, with D unclear. The germline CDR1 and CDR2 sequences are MDHEN and SYDVKM. This CDR3 comprises 14 residues. V lost 2 bases, J lost 7 bases, and 15 bases lay in between. The CDR3 bases are TGTGCCAGCAGTTTACAGGCCACCTACAATGAGCAGTACTTC. It translates to CASSLQATYNEQYF.

V and J are TRBV27 and TRBJ2-3; 9 nucleotides line up with TRBD1. The closer fit of TRBJ2-7 to the DNA end suggests the J call may be wrong. This CDR3 region has 16 residues. Germline V gives CDR1 MNHEY, CDR2 SMNVEV (reference sequence). The CDR3 is CASSLSRRTGVYEQYF. The CDR3, as DNA: TGTGCCAGCAGTTTATCGAGAAGGACAGGGGTCTACGAGCAGTACTTC.

The J gene is TRBJ2-4, the V gene TRBV6-1, with 9 bases fitting TRBD1. This CDR3 region has 15 residues. The germline gives CDR1 MNHNS, CDR2 SASEGT. With V trimmed by 9 bases and J by 0 bases, 6 bases remained unmatched. The CDR3 spells CASTGGSLAKNIQYF. Written as DNA, the CDR3 is TGTGCCAGTACAGGGGGCTCCCTAGCCAAAAACATTCAGTACTTC.

This clonotype was observed a few times. It is likely a read error, because the conserved phenylalanine at the end of the CDR3 is missing. It is unclear where the CDR3 begins or ends on the DNA, so no DNA is shown, and the CDR3 is as TCRdb lists it. The V gene is TRBV7-6, the J gene TRBJ2-7. Including both end residues, the CDR3 is 15 amino acids long. CDR1 SGHVS and CDR2 FNYEAQ come from the germline V gene. The CDR3 is CASTGGDSYEQYFGS.

The rearrangement uses TRBV6-8 and TRBJ2-5; 11 nucleotides align to TRBD2. The J call is in doubt because the DNA end fits TRBJ2-1 better. The CDR3 has 15 amino acids. In germline, CDR1 is MNHGY, CDR2 SAAAGT. CDR3 in DNA: TGTGCCAGCAGTTGGCTAGCGGGAGGCGGTGATGAGCAGTTCTTC. Its protein product is CASSWLAGGGDEQFF.

The chain employs TRBV6-2 or TRBV6-3 and TRBJ2-3; D gene unclear. The closer fit of TRBJ2-7 to the DNA end suggests the J call may be wrong. Germline CDR1 MNHEY, CDR2 SVGEGT. This CDR3 has 13 residues. CDR3 in amino acids: CASKLGGPYEQYF. In DNA form, the CDR3 reads TGTGCCAGCAAGCTCGGCGGTCCTTACGAGCAGTACTTC.

This clonotype was seen once. Germline is not matched at one junction end, which may reflect a read error. The chain uses TRBV7-6 and TRBJ2-5, with 11 bases aligning to TRBD2. The germline V gene has CDR1 SGHVS and CDR2 FNYEAQ. The length of the CDR3 is 15 residues. The CDR3 is CASSLAGGYQETQYF. For the CDR3, the DNA is TGTGCTAGCAGCTTAGCGGGGGGGTACCAAGAGACCCAGTACTTC.

This clonotype turned up a few times. V usage is TRBV7-2 and J usage is TRBJ2-7; 8 bases fit TRBD2. This CDR3 spans 14 amino acids. The germline V gene has CDR1 SGHTA and CDR2 FQGNSA. V shed 3 bases and J 2 bases; nucleotides not matched to a gene: 3. CDR3 residues: CASSFSGRAYEQYF. The CDR3 DNA reads as TGTGCCAGCAGCTTTTCCGGGAGGGCCTACGAGCAGTACTTC.

This clonotype was detected ten times or more. CDR3 residues: CASSPRGFTLNYEQYF. The CDR3 DNA reads as TGTGCCAGCAGCCCAAGAGGCTTCACCCTAAACTACGAGCAGTACTTC. This chain links TRBV3-1 with TRBJ2-5; no clear D gene. The DNA end favors TRBJ2-7, so the J call may be wrong. The germline V gene encodes CDR1 LGHDT and CDR2 YNNKEL (reference sequence). The CDR3 consists of 16 residues.

Concerning this clonotype itself: Since no conserved phenylalanine or tryptophan closes the CDR3, a read error is the likely cause. No DNA is shown, since the ends of the CDR3 on it are uncertain; the CDR3 is the one TCRdb lists. The rearrangement uses TRBV7-2 and TRBJ2-7. CDR1 is SGHTA and CDR2 is FQGNSA in the germline V gene. The CDR3 has 16 residues if both end residues are counted. CDR3 amino acids: CASSSYDTQDGYTFGS.

The sample holds many counts of this clonotype. The chain uses TRBV6-6 and TRBJ2-7, with D perhaps matching TRBD2 (5 bases). The CDR3 totals 14 residues. V gave up 6 bases and J gave up 3 bases, with 15 bases separating them. Per germline, CDR1 MNHNY and CDR2 SVGAGI (reference sequence). CDR3 sequence (DNA): TGTGCCAGCAGGACCCCTCTCGGGGACTACGAGCAGTACTTC. As protein: CASRTPLGDYEQYF.

This clonotype was observed a few times. This chain links TRBV7-9 with TRBJ2-3; perhaps D is TRBD1 or TRBD2 (6 bases each). Germline V gives CDR1 SEHNR, CDR2 FQNEAQ (reference sequence). CDR3 size: 15 residues. Deletions cut 7 bases from V and 6 bases from J, with 20 bases between. CDR3 DNA sequence: TGTGCCAGCACCCTCCTGTGGGGGGCTGGGGATACGCAGTATTTT. Protein sequence: CASTLLWGAGDTQYF. The complete variable domain, with remaining parts taken from reference TRBV7-9 and TRBJ2-3, reads DTGVSQNPRHKITKRGQNVTFRCDPISEHNRLYWYRQTLGQGPEFLTYFQNEAQLEKSRLLSDRFSAERPKGSFSTLEIQRTEQGDSAMYLCASTLLWGAGDTQYFGPGTRLTVL.

This clonotype was found many times. The V gene is TRBV28, the J gene TRBJ2-7; 9 bases are a match to TRBD1. Unmatched junction bases numbered 11, after V lost 5 bases and J lost 3 bases. The CDR3 runs 16 residues. CDR1 MDHEN and CDR2 SYDVKM come from the germline V gene. CDR3 sequence (DNA): TGTGCCAGCAGTCCCTATGCCGGGACAGGGAGCTACGAGCAGTACTTC. It yields the protein CASSPYAGTGSYEQYF.

This chain joins TRBV5-1 and TRBJ2-1; D unclear. V was cut by 0 bases and J by 1 base, with 8 bases left in between. This CDR3 contains 15 residues. From germline, CDR1 is SGHRS and CDR2 YFSETQ. CDR3 sequence reads: CASSLVYRSYNEQFF. In DNA form, the CDR3 reads TGCGCCAGCAGCTTGGTTTATCGTTCCTACAATGAGCAGTTCTTC.